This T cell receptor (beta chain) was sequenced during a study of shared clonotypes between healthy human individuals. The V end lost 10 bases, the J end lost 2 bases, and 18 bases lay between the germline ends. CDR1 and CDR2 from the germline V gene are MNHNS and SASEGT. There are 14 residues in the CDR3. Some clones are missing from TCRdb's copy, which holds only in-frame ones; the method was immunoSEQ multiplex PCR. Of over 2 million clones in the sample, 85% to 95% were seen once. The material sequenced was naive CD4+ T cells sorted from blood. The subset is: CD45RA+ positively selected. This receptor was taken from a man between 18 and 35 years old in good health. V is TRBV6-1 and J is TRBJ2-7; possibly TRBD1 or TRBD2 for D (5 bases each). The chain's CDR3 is CAITAGTGPYEQYF. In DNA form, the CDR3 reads TGTGCCATCACAGCCGGGACCGGGCCCTACGAGCAGTACTTC.